The entry below gives a single T cell receptor (beta chain) sequence along with its context. Germline trimming cut 5 bases from V and 2 bases from J; bases unmatched to any gene: 6. Germline lookup yields CDR1 LNHDA and CDR2 SQIVND (reference sequence). This CDR3 contains 15 residues. Libraries were prepared by immunoSEQ multiplex PCR; TCRdb keeps only in-frame clonotypes and omits some of them. This sample has some 120,000 clones, with approximately 90% found just once. This record belongs to a study of control samples from healthy donors and cancer patients. Sequenced: blood. This TCR was sampled from a young man in good health. V usage is TRBV19 and J usage is TRBJ2-7; TRBD1 matches at 10 bases. The CDR3 nucleotides are TGTGCCAGTAGTCCGCGACAGGGGGCCACCTACGAGCAGTACTTC. Residues: CASSPRQGATYEQYF.